What follows are 2 T cell receptor beta chains derived from one specimen sequenced in a study of blood T cell repertoires in COVID-19. Profiling relied on immunoSEQ multiplex PCR, and the TCRdb table lists in-frame clones only, not all of them. The sample contains some 90,000 clones, 86% of which appear only once. Sequencing was performed on peripheral blood. These receptors were taken from a human donor in a cohort sampled during active COVID-19.

This rearrangement joins TRBV6-5 to TRBJ2-7, with 7 nucleotides matching TRBD2. V dropped 0 bases and J dropped 2; count of bases not matched to a gene: 7. CDR1 and CDR2 from the germline V gene are MNHEY and SVGAGI. The CDR3 is made up of 16 amino acids. CDR3 region: CASSYSRGGMAYEQYF. CDR3 sequence (DNA): TGTGCCAGCAGTTACTCGAGGGGAGGGATGGCCTACGAGCAGTACTTC.

The V and J genes are TRBV6-4 and TRBJ2-2; D remains ambiguous. Trimming removed 6 bases at V and 2 bases at J, with 10 bases between. Germline V gene sequence: CDR1 MRHNA, CDR2 SNTAGT. The CDR3 has 14 residues. The CDR3 reads CASRDPFNTGELFF. The DNA for the CDR3 is TGTGCCAGCAGGGACCCATTTAACACCGGGGAGCTGTTTTTT.